These T cell receptor beta chains were read from a single sample in a study of blood T cell repertoires in COVID-19. Profiled with immunoSEQ multiplex PCR; TCRdb holds only in-frame clones, not every one. The table shows around 220,000 clones, with approximately 79% occurring only once. Material: peripheral blood. The receptor set was obtained from a woman aged 40 to 49 with active or convalescent COVID-19. Both conserved end residues are part of each CDR3. D genes are given only for firm matches. Not all rows give a size; the values are once, few, many and, for expanded clones, a class.

-	-	TRBV4-2	TRBJ1-6	CASSQVGTSYNSPLHF	TGTGCCAGCAGCCAAGTGGGCACCTCCTATAATTCACCCCTCCACTTT
-	-	TRBV6-5	TRBJ2-1	CASSYRTKNEQFF	TGTGCCAGCAGTTACCGGACTAAAAATGAGCAGTTCTTC
-	TRBD2	TRBV5-6	TRBJ2-2	CASSSLAGANTGELFF	TGTGCCAGCAGCTCCTTAGCGGGGGCCAACACCGGGGAGCTGTTTTTT
-	TRBD1	TRBV19	TRBJ1-2	CASSTGTVYGYTF	TGTGCCAGTAGTACAGGGACAGTCTATGGCTACACCTTC
-	-	TRBV3-1/TRBV3-2	TRBJ1-2	CASSQGELPYGYTF	TGTGCCAGCAGCCAAGGGGAGCTCCCCTATGGCTACACCTTC
-	-	TRBV19	TRBJ2-5	CASSIVAGAPETQYF	TGTGCCAGTAGTATAGTTGCGGGGGCCCCAGAGACCCAGTACTTC
-	TRBD1	TRBV11-2	TRBJ1-1	CASSTGQGVVTEAFF	TGTGCCAGCAGCACAGGACAGGGGGTTGTAACTGAAGCTTTCTTT
-	-	TRBV3-1/TRBV3-2	TRBJ1-6	CASSPLPGTPLHF	TGTGCCAGCAGCCCACTACCGGGGACACCCCTCCACTTT
few	TRBD2	TRBV3-1/TRBV3-2	TRBJ2-7	CASSGTRSYEQYF	TGTGCCAGCTCCGGGACTAGGAGCTACGAGCAGTACTTC
-	-	TRBV28	TRBJ1-5	CASRFTMDQPQHF	TGTGCCAGCAGATTCACTATGGATCAGCCCCAGCATTTT
-	TRBD2	TRBV27	TRBJ2-2	CASSPRLAGRVGELFF	TGTGCCAGCAGTCCCCGACTAGCGGGGCGCGTCGGGGAGCTGTTTTTT